This TCR beta chain was recovered during a study of blood T cell repertoires in COVID-19. Looking at the study overall: Acute and convalescent COVID-19 samples came from the United States, Italy and Spain. T cells, B-cell-depleted T cells, or PBMCs provided the cDNA or gDNA that served as material.

Original data processing: For nucleated cells, counts were estimated from reference gene primer amplification. Some clones are missing from TCRdb's copy, which holds only in-frame ones; the method was immunoSEQ multiplex PCR. The DNA was the basis for D and trimming; V, J and clone size are from that table. The sample shows 90,000 to 130,000 clones, approximately 88% of them seen only once. What was sequenced was peripheral blood. This TCR was sampled from a woman in her seventies with acute or convalescent COVID-19.

The CDR3 region is CASSPGQGVVHGYTF. The DNA of the CDR3 is TGTGCCAGCTCACCGGGACAGGGGGTAGTTCATGGCTACACCTTC. J is TRBJ1-2 and V is TRBV18; 11 bases are shared with TRBD1. CDR1 and CDR2 from the germline V gene are KGHSH and LQKENI. This CDR3 is 15 amino acids long. The ends lost 3 bases at V and 6 bases at J; junction bases unmatched: 6.